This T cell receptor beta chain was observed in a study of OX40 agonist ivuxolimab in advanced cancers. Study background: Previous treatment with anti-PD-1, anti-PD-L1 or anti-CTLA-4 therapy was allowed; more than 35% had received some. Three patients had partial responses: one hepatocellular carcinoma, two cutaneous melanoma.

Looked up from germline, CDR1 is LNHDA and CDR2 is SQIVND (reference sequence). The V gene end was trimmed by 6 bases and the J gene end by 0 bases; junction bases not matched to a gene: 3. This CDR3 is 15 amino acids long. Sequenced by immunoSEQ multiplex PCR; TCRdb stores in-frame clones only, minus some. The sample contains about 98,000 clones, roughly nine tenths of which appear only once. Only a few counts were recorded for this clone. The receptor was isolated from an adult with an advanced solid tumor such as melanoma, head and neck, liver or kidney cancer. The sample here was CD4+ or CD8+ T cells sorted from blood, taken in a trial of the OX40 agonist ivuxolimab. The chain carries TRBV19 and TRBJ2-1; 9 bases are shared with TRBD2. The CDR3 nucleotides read TGTGCCAGTAGCCCGGGACTAGCCTCCTACAATGAGCAGTTCTTC. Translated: CASSPGLASYNEQFF. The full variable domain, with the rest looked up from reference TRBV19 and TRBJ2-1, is DGGITQSPKYLFRKEGQNVTLSCEQNLNHDAMYWYRQDPGQGLRLIYYSQIVNDFQKGDIAEGYSVSREKKESFPLTVTSAQKNPTAFYLCASSPGLASYNEQFFGPGTRLTVL.